Here is one TCR beta chain with its context. The antigen remains unidentified. The data were produced by immunoSEQ multiplex PCR, yet TCRdb's version contains in-frame clones alone and is incomplete. The data contain 90,000 to 150,000 clones, around 95% of them singletons. This record belongs to a study of graft-versus-host responses after intestinal transplantation. Study-wide background: Transplants were multivisceral, liver-intestinal, or isolated intestinal. Anti-thymocyte globulin induction was given to all recipients, followed by tacrolimus and steroids for around three years. Study findings and constraints: Peak circulating GvH clone levels tracked with early post-transplant HvG declines. GvH clones were found in recipient marrow; some appeared first in ileum or blood.

The CDR3 is made up of 13 amino acids. Germline CDR1 is MNHEY and CDR2 is SMNVEV (reference sequence). With 3 bases removed from V and 0 bases from J, the gap between germline ends came to 2 bases. The sequence came from a human donor who received an intestinal transplant. The sample consisted of unstimulated CD8+ T cells sorted from spleen or lymph node cells, taken before intestinal transplant. The J gene is TRBJ2-2, the V gene TRBV27, with D uncertain. The CDR3 here is CASSFANTGELFF. The CDR3 coding sequence is TGTGCCAGCAGTTTTGCGAACACCGGGGAGCTGTTTTTT.